A single sample gave rise to the 23 T cell receptor beta chains below, sequenced in a study of OX40 agonist ivuxolimab in advanced cancers. Sequencing was performed with immunoSEQ multiplex PCR; in TCRdb, only in-frame clones are kept and a portion is missing. Of tens of thousands of clones detected, about 85% appear once; the ten largest clones hold 0.5% to 0.55%. The starting material was CD4+ or CD8+ T cells sorted from blood, obtained in a trial of the OX40 agonist ivuxolimab. These receptors originate from an adult with an advanced solid tumor such as melanoma, head and neck, liver or kidney cancer.

The chain recombines TRBV5-8 with TRBJ1-5; 8 bases line up with TRBD1. The CDR3 sequence is 18 residues long. CDR1 is SGHTS and CDR2 is YDEGEE in the germline V gene. V gave up 1 base and J gave up 6 bases; unmatched junction bases: 15. CDR3 in amino acids: CASSLSGQGTRWTQPQHF. The CDR3, as DNA: TGTGCCAGCAGCTTGTCCGGACAGGGTACCCGCTGGACTCAGCCCCAGCATTTT.

V and J are TRBV5-6 and TRBJ1-5, with TRBD1 matching over 7 bases. This CDR3 is built from 15 residues. Germline assignment: CDR1 SGHDT and CDR2 YYEEEE. Trimming took 0 bases from V and 3 from J; bases not matched to a gene: 3. Written as DNA, the CDR3 is TGTGCCAGCAGCTTGGGAGGGGGCTACAATCAGCCCCAGCATTTT. Translation gives CASSLGGGYNQPQHF.

The genes are TRBV30 and TRBJ2-4; the D is unclear. Between the trimmed V and J ends, which lost 2 bases and 1 base, there was a span of 12 bases. This CDR3 comprises 15 residues. CDR1 and CDR2 (germline): GTSNPN, SVGIG (reference sequence). The chain's CDR3 is CAWSFSVGAKNIQYF. The CDR3 DNA sequence: TGTGCCTGGAGTTTCAGCGTTGGGGCCAAAAACATTCAGTACTTC.

The chain uses TRBV5-1 and TRBJ2-1; TRBD2 matches 9 bases. The CDR3 contains 14 residues. Germline CDR1 is SGHRS and CDR2 is YFSETQ. The V gene end was trimmed by 3 bases and the J gene end by 4 bases; junction bases not matched to a gene: 2. CDR3 bases: TGCGCCAGCAGCTCTAGCGGGATTTACAATGAGCAGTTCTTC. Amino acid sequence: CASSSSGIYNEQFF. The whole variable domain, remainder taken from reference TRBV5-1 and TRBJ2-1, is KAGVTQTPRYLIKTRGQQVTLSCSPISGHRSVSWYQQTPGQGLQFLFEYFSETQRNKGNFPGRFSGRQFSNSRSEMNVSTLELGDSALYLCASSSSGIYNEQFFGPGTRLTVL.

The CDR3: CASSFTSGRAGGEQFF. CDR3 bases: TGTGCCAGCAGCTTTACAAGCGGGAGGGCAGGTGGTGAGCAGTTCTTC. The J gene is TRBJ2-1, the V gene TRBV11-3; 10 nucleotides agree with TRBD2. Trimming cost V 3 bases and J 9 bases; bases outside gene matches: 11. The V gene's germline CDR1 is SGHNT and CDR2 YENEEA. CDR3 length: 16 residues. The full variable domain, with the rest looked up from reference TRBV11-3 and TRBJ2-1, is EAGVVQSPRYKIIEKKQPVAFWCNPISGHNTLYWYLQNLGQGPELLIRYENEEAVDDSQLPKDRFSAERLKGVDSTLKIQPAELGDSAVYLCASSFTSGRAGGEQFFGPGTRLTVL.

V usage is TRBV7-2 and J usage is TRBJ2-1, with TRBD2 identical over 13 bases. Germline CDR1 is SGHTA and CDR2 is FQGNSA. V gave up 4 bases and J gave up 10 bases; unmatched junction bases: 10. The CDR3 spans 16 residues. The CDR3 DNA is TGTGCCAGCAGCTACGCCGGGACTAGCGGGGTCGGAGAGCAGTTCTTC. Translated: CASSYAGTSGVGEQFF.

The rearrangement joins TRBV6-5 to TRBJ1-5, with 7 bases identical to TRBD1. Germline values: CDR1 MNHEY, CDR2 SVGAGI. This CDR3 region has 13 residues. Germline trimming cut 8 bases from V and 7 bases from J; bases unmatched to any gene: 8. In nucleotides, the CDR3 is TGTGCCAGCGGGGACAGTATAATACAGCCCCAGCATTTT. Its translation: CASGDSIIQPQHF.

The rearrangement links TRBV6-5 to TRBJ1-5; unclear D gene. Germline CDR1 MNHEY, CDR2 SVGAGI. CDR3 length equals 13 residues. Between the trimmed V and J ends, which lost 7 bases and 1 base, there was a span of 8 bases. For the CDR3, the DNA is TGTGCCAGCAAGGAGGCAAGCAATCAGCCCCAGCATTTT. As protein: CASKEASNQPQHF.

The chain carries TRBV7-6 and TRBJ1-1; D is perhaps TRBD1 (6 bases). V was cut by 2 bases and J by 6 bases, with 13 bases left in between. Germline loops: CDR1 SGHVS, CDR2 FNYEAQ. The CDR3 runs to 14 residues. CDR3 in DNA: TGTGCCAGCAGCTTAACAGGGACGATCGCTGAAGCTTTCTTT. Protein product: CASSLTGTIAEAFF.

The chain couples TRBV11-2 to TRBJ2-1; 10 bases map to TRBD2. Germline V gene data show CDR1 as SGHAT and CDR2 as FQNNGV. Trimming cost V 5 bases and J 7 bases; bases outside gene matches: 14. The CDR3 is 17 residues long. As DNA, the CDR3 is TGTGCCAGCAGCCAGATATTTTTAGCGGGGGGTGTGAATGAGCAGTTCTTC. It specifies CASSQIFLAGGVNEQFF.

This sequence joins TRBV10-3 and TRBJ1-1; a weak D match, TRBD1 (6 bases). Per the germline V gene, CDR1 is ENHRY and CDR2 is SYGVKD. CDR3 length: 12 amino acids. The V end lost 2 bases, the J end lost 8 bases, and 9 bases lay between the germline ends. The CDR3, as DNA: TGTGCCATCAGTGAGACGGACAGAGAAGCTTTCTTT. It encodes CAISETDREAFF.

V gene TRBV11-2 combines with J gene TRBJ2-5; TRBD1 matches at 9 bases. The CDR3 sequence is 14 residues long. Germline-derived CDR1 and CDR2 are SGHAT and FQNNGV. Unmatched junction bases numbered 14, after V lost 7 bases and J lost 11 bases. For the CDR3, the DNA is TGTGCCAGCACCCGTGGAGGACAGGGGTGGGAGCAGTACTTC. Translating it yields CASTRGGQGWEQYF.

This chain joins TRBV5-6 and TRBJ2-1; D not resolved. CDR3 size: 13 residues. CDR1 and CDR2 from the germline V gene are SGHDT and YYEEEE. V dropped 0 bases and J dropped 4 bases, with 5 bases sitting between them. DNA for the CDR3: TGTGCCAGCAGCTTGGGGGTTTACAATGAGCAGTTCTTC. Amino acids: CASSLGVYNEQFF.

The chain links TRBV28 to TRBJ2-3; the D gene could be TRBD1 or TRBD2 (5 bases each). The CDR3 has 13 residues. CDR1 is MDHEN and CDR2 is SYDVKM in the germline V gene. Trimming cost V 4 bases and J 9 bases, with 14 bases left between them. Here the CDR3 reads CASSSPNGGTQYF. CDR3 in DNA: TGTGCCAGCAGTTCTCCTAATGGGGGAACGCAGTATTTT.

The rearrangement links TRBV19 to TRBJ2-3, with D possibly TRBD2 on 6 matching bases. Germline V lookup: CDR1 LNHDA, CDR2 SQIVND (reference sequence). The CDR3 contains 15 residues. The V and J ends lost 7 bases and 4 bases respectively, with 18 bases between them. CDR3 in amino acids: CASTPRLSGADTQYF. CDR3 in DNA: TGTGCCAGTACGCCTCGGCTTAGCGGCGCAGATACGCAGTATTTT.

The chain has TRBV5-6 and TRBJ2-1, with TRBD1 matching 9 bases. This CDR3 is built from 16 residues. Germline V gene sequence: CDR1 SGHDT, CDR2 YYEEEE. V shed 1 base, J shed 1 base, and the junction held 3 bases outside the gene matches. This chain's CDR3 is CASSLRTGASYNEQFF. The CDR3 coding sequence is TGTGCCAGCAGCTTGAGGACAGGGGCTTCCTACAATGAGCAGTTCTTC.

The chain is built from TRBV19 and TRBJ2-2; 9 nucleotides line up with TRBD2. Losses at the gene ends were 3 bases for V and 2 bases for J; bases not matched to a gene: 4. The CDR3 extends over 16 amino acids. Germline loops: CDR1 LNHDA, CDR2 SQIVND (reference sequence). CDR3 bases: TGTGCCAGTAGTATTGGACTAGCGACTAACACCGGGGAGCTGTTTTTT. Translated, it gives CASSIGLATNTGELFF. Combining the CDR3 with reference TRBV19 and TRBJ2-2 gives the whole variable domain DGGITQSPKYLFRKEGQNVTLSCEQNLNHDAMYWYRQDPGQGLRLIYYSQIVNDFQKGDIAEGYSVSREKKESFPLTVTSAQKNPTAFYLCASSIGLATNTGELFFGEGSRLTVL.

The chain combines TRBV7-6 with TRBJ1-2, with 11 nucleotides matching TRBD1. This CDR3 is 17 amino acids long. After removal of 0 bases from V and 6 bases from J, the junction contained 9 bases not matched to a gene. Germline V CDR1 and CDR2: SGHVS, FNYEAQ. The CDR3 sequence: CASSLAYPGQGDDGYTF. The DNA of the CDR3 is TGTGCCAGCAGCTTAGCCTATCCGGGACAGGGGGACGATGGCTACACCTTC.

This chain links TRBV5-4 with TRBJ2-2; unclear D gene. The ends were cut back, 0 bases at V and 1 base at J, with 13 bases in the middle. CDR3 length: 17 residues. Germline CDR1 SGHNT, CDR2 YYREEE (reference sequence). The DNA for the CDR3 is TGTGCCAGCAGCTTGGTTGTGACTCAAGGGAACACCGGGGAGCTGTTTTTT. Translated: CASSLVVTQGNTGELFF.

The rearrangement links TRBV18 to TRBJ2-2; no definite D call. CDR3 length: 15 residues. V was pared by 3 bases and J by 1 base, with 9 bases between. CDR1 is KGHSH, CDR2 LQKENI, per germline. In nucleotides, the CDR3 is TGTGCCAGCTCACCCCCCTCCCAGAACACCGGGGAGCTGTTTTTT. This gives the protein CASSPPSQNTGELFF.

The CDR3 spells CASSERVPPLGQPQHF. The CDR3 coding sequence is TGTGCCAGCAGTGAAAGGGTTCCCCCATTAGGTCAGCCCCAGCATTTT. The rearrangement joins TRBV6-1 to TRBJ1-5, with D uncertain. CDR1 is MNHNS and CDR2 is SASEGT in the germline V gene. This CDR3 region has 16 residues. Trimming took 2 bases from V and 6 from J, leaving 17 bases between them.

The genes are TRBV7-9 and TRBJ2-5; 15 bases fit TRBD2. The CDR3 covers 16 residues. Germline V CDR1 and CDR2: SEHNR, FQNEAQ (reference sequence). The V segment lost 5 bases and the J segment 8 bases; nucleotides outside the gene matches: 9. Here the CDR3 reads CASSPRTSGGAGTQYF. The DNA for the CDR3 is TGTGCCAGCAGCCCGCGGACTAGCGGGGGGGCAGGTACCCAGTACTTC.

CDR3 DNA sequence: TGCGCCAGCAGCTTGGTACTTTCTAGCACAGATACGCAGTATTTT. Encoded protein: CASSLVLSSTDTQYF. V gene TRBV5-1 combines with J gene TRBJ2-3; D is uncertain. CDR1 and CDR2 from the germline V gene are SGHRS and YFSETQ. This CDR3 has 15 residues. V shed 0 bases and J shed 0 bases, with 8 bases lying between them. The full variable domain, rest sourced from reference TRBV5-1 and TRBJ2-3, is KAGVTQTPRYLIKTRGQQVTLSCSPISGHRSVSWYQQTPGQGLQFLFEYFSETQRNKGNFPGRFSGRQFSNSRSEMNVSTLELGDSALYLCASSLVLSSTDTQYFGPGTRLTVL.